The rows below give T cell receptor beta chains drawn from one sample of a study of blood T cell repertoires in COVID-19. Generated by immunoSEQ multiplex PCR, the TCRdb table keeps only in-frame clones and is missing some. The table lists roughly 250,000 clones, 87% of them singletons. Sequenced input: PBMCs or T cells enriched from blood (not recorded which). These receptors originate from a woman in her thirties with acute COVID-19. The CDR3 runs from the conserved cysteine through the conserved F or W. The D gene is left open where the match is weak. Size values are once, few and many counts, or a class for expanded clones, and some rows have none.

j_gene | abundance | d_gene | v_gene | CDR3aa | CDR3nt
TRBJ2-3 | NA | TRBD1 | TRBV5-1 | CASSPSEGASTDTQYF | TGCGCCAGCAGCCCCTCTGAGGGGGCCAGCACAGATACGCAGTATTTT
TRBJ1-2 | NA | NA | TRBV23-1 | CASSIHGYTF | TGCGCCAGCTCCATCCATGGCTACACCTTC
TRBJ2-1 | NA | TRBD1 | TRBV7-6 | CASSSKTGSSYNEQFF | TGTGCCAGCAGCTCTAAGACAGGGAGCTCCTACAATGAGCAGTTCTTC
TRBJ2-3 | NA | TRBD2 | TRBV5-1 | CASSTGLAGDTQYF | TGCGCCAGCAGCACGGGACTAGCGGGTGATACGCAGTATTTT
TRBJ1-5 | once | TRBD1 | TRBV10-2 | CASSESQQGYQPQHF | TGCGCCAGCAGTGAGTCCCAACAGGGGTATCAGCCCCAGCATTTT
TRBJ1-1 | NA | NA | TRBV7-9 | CASRDTSNTEAFF | TGTGCCAGCAGGGACACATCGAACACTGAAGCTTTCTTT
TRBJ1-4 | NA | NA | TRBV14 | CATQRAFNEKLFF | TGTGCCACCCAGAGGGCCTTCAATGAAAAACTGTTTTTT
TRBJ1-1 | NA | NA | TRBV29-1 | CSVERGLAFF | TGCAGCGTTGAGCGGGGTCTTGCTTTCTTT
TRBJ2-7 | NA | TRBD1 | TRBV30 | CAWNRRQGRYEQYF | TGTGCCTGGAATAGGCGACAGGGGAGGTACGAGCAGTACTTC
TRBJ1-6 | few | NA | TRBV14 | CASSLTDSHNSPLHF | TGTGCCAGCAGCCTCACAGACAGCCATAATTCACCCCTCCACTTT
TRBJ2-7 | NA | NA | TRBV30 | CAWSDTGGDEQYF | TGTGCCTGGAGTGACACAGGGGGGGACGAGCAGTACTTC
TRBJ1-3 | NA | TRBD1 | TRBV5-5 | CASSLGTVPSGNTIYF | TGTGCCAGCAGCTTAGGGACAGTACCCTCTGGAAACACCATATATTTT
TRBJ2-1 | NA | TRBD1 | TRBV6-4 | CASSAGTGLPNDEQFF | TGTGCCAGCAGTGCCGGGACAGGGCTGCCGAACGATGAGCAGTTCTTC
TRBJ1-5 | NA | NA | TRBV18 | CASSPGHLPSQPQHF | TGTGCCAGCTCACCGGGACACCTTCCCAGCCAGCCCCAGCATTTT
TRBJ1-1 | NA | NA | TRBV18 | CASSPSSGGFANTEAFF | TGTGCCAGCTCACCTAGTAGCGGGGGCTTCGCGAACACTGAAGCTTTCTTT
TRBJ2-5 | NA | TRBD2 | TRBV11-2 | CASSLTTSGGLQETQYF | TGTGCCAGCAGCTTGACGACTAGCGGGGGCCTCCAAGAGACCCAGTACTTC
TRBJ1-2 | NA | TRBD1 | TRBV15 | CATSRGTGASANYGYTF | TGTGCCACCAGCAGGGGGACAGGGGCTTCAGCTAACTATGGCTACACCTTC
TRBJ2-7 | NA | TRBD1 | TRBV7-3 | CASSLSGQGSYEQYF | TGTGCCAGCAGCTTAAGCGGACAGGGGTCCTACGAGCAGTACTTC